The 15 T cell receptor beta chains listed next were all sequenced from one sample in a study of blood T cell repertoires in COVID-19. Repertoires were generated with immunoSEQ multiplex PCR, while TCRdb's copy carries only in-frame clones and drops some. The table records over 85,000 clones, roughly 80% of them present only once. The sample consisted of peripheral blood. The receptors here all came from a woman in her sixties with acute or convalescent COVID-19.

V gene TRBV9 combines with J gene TRBJ2-7, with TRBD1 as a possible D gene (6 bases). In germline, CDR1 is SGDLS, CDR2 YYNGEE. V lost 2 bases to trimming and J lost 4 bases, with 16 bases between them. The CDR3 consists of 15 residues. The CDR3 here is CASSVDGQRGYEQYF. In nucleotides, the CDR3 is TGTGCCAGCAGCGTCGACGGACAGAGGGGGTACGAGCAGTACTTC.

This clone was detected only once. This chain links TRBV12-5 with TRBJ1-6; D uncertain. The CDR3 is 13 amino acids. Trimming removed 2 bases from V and 10 bases from J, with 9 bases in between. Germline V gives CDR1 LGHNT, CDR2 FRNRAP. CDR3 DNA sequence: TGTGCTAGTGGTTTGAACAGTGGATCACCCCTCCACTTT. Encoded protein: CASGLNSGSPLHF.

This chain links TRBV9 with TRBJ2-1; 11 bases line up with TRBD2. Looked up from germline, CDR1 is SGDLS and CDR2 is YYNGEE. This CDR3 is 15 amino acids long. The trim removed 3 bases at V and 6 bases at J, leaving 5 bases unmatched. The CDR3 sequence: CASSAGGTSGNEQFF. DNA of the CDR3: TGTGCCAGCAGCGCCGGAGGGACTAGCGGCAATGAGCAGTTCTTC.

Turning to this clone: The junction departs from germline at one end; a sequencing error may be responsible. The identical CDR3 is also encoded by other nucleotide sequences in the sample. The chain is built from TRBV7-2 and TRBJ1-5; 7 nucleotides align to TRBD1. Germline CDR1 SGHTA, CDR2 FQGNSA. The CDR3 loop spans 13 amino acids. The CDR3 region is CASSLGGDQPQHF. The CDR3 DNA sequence: TGTGCCAGCAGTTTAGGGGGCGACCAGCCCCAGCATTTT.

The J gene is TRBJ2-5, the V gene TRBV11-1; D is possibly TRBD2 (5 bases). The CDR3 has 13 amino acids. CDR1 and CDR2 from the germline V gene are SGHAT and FQDESV (reference sequence). V was cut by 5 bases and J by 4 bases, with 11 bases left in between. The CDR3 sequence: CASSPPGVETQYF. CDR3 sequence (DNA): TGTGCCAGCAGCCCCCCCGGGGTAGAGACCCAGTACTTC.

This chain joins TRBV5-1 and TRBJ1-3, with D uncertain. The CDR3 has 16 amino acids. Germline V gene sequence: CDR1 SGHRS, CDR2 YFSETQ. V was shortened by 0 bases and J by 0 bases, with 10 bases between the two germline ends. CDR3 residues: CASSLAQAASGNTIYF. The CDR3 bases are TGCGCCAGCAGCTTGGCGCAGGCCGCCTCTGGAAACACCATATATTTT.

J is TRBJ2-7 and V is TRBV7-6; TRBD2 matches 10 bases. Germline lookup yields CDR1 SGHVS and CDR2 FNYEAQ. The CDR3 is made up of 13 amino acids. The trim removed 5 bases at V and 4 bases at J, leaving 2 bases unmatched. CDR3 bases: TGTGCCAGCAGCCCGACTAGCGGGTACGAGCAGTACTTC. This translates into CASSPTSGYEQYF.

The rearrangement uses TRBV7-9 and TRBJ1-5, with 8 bases aligning to TRBD1. V shed 0 bases, J shed 5 bases, and the junction held 9 bases outside the gene matches. The CDR3 contains 17 residues. Germline CDR1 SEHNR, CDR2 FQNEAQ (reference sequence). The CDR3 DNA reads TGTGCCAGCAGCTTAGCGCGTACAGGGGGGGAACATCAGCCCCAGCATTTT. Translated: CASSLARTGGEHQPQHF.

This sequence joins TRBV7-9 and TRBJ1-2, with D possibly being TRBD1 (6 bases). CDR1 and CDR2 (germline): SEHNR, FQNEAQ (reference sequence). The germline V and J ends were trimmed by 3 bases and 8 bases, with 10 bases remaining between them. The CDR3 is 12 amino acids. CDR3 sequence: CASSFQTGGYTF. The CDR3 DNA reads as TGTGCCAGCAGCTTTCAGACAGGCGGCTACACCTTC.

The genes are TRBV3-1 (or the pseudogene TRBV3-2) and TRBJ1-3; D is ambiguous. The V and J ends lost 0 bases and 4 bases respectively, with 10 bases between them. This CDR3 is built from 15 residues. CDR1 LGHDT and CDR2 YNNKEL come from the germline V gene (reference sequence). This CDR3 is CASSQDLGVGNTIYF. CDR3 DNA: TGTGCCAGCAGCCAAGACCTAGGCGTGGGAAACACCATATATTTT.

The rearrangement links TRBV24-1 to TRBJ1-1; D is perhaps TRBD1 (6 bases). V lost 6 bases to trimming and J lost 0 bases, with 25 bases between them. The length of the CDR3 is 19 residues. The germline V gene encodes CDR1 KGHDR and CDR2 SFDVKD. The chain's CDR3 is CATSHPPGPRTGMNTEAFF. The CDR3, as DNA: TGTGCCACCAGTCATCCCCCAGGCCCACGAACAGGGATGAACACTGAAGCTTTCTTT.

This clone was recorded once. V gene TRBV6-2 or TRBV6-3 combines with J gene TRBJ1-4; the D is unclear. The CDR3 totals 14 residues. Germline V lookup: CDR1 MNHEY, CDR2 SVGEGT. The V gene lost 4 bases and the J gene lost 7 bases, with 13 bases spanning the gap. This CDR3 is CASSSSMEGEKLFF. For the CDR3, the DNA is TGTGCCAGCAGTTCTTCCATGGAGGGTGAAAAACTGTTTTTT.

This chain joins TRBV7-9 and TRBJ1-6, with 9 bases fitting TRBD1. The CDR3 has 15 residues. V lost 5 bases to trimming and J lost 8 bases; unmatched junction nucleotides: 7. Germline-derived CDR1 and CDR2 are SEHNR and FQNEAQ (reference sequence). The CDR3 DNA is TGTGCCAGCAGCCGGGGGACAGGGCTAGATTCACCCCTCCACTTT. It yields the protein CASSRGTGLDSPLHF.

The J gene is TRBJ2-7, the V gene TRBV7-2, with 11 bases aligning to TRBD1. The CDR3 length is 15 residues. V gave up 1 base and J gave up 4 bases; unmatched junction bases: 3. Germline CDR1 is SGHTA and CDR2 is FQGNSA. CDR3 sequence (DNA): TGTGCCAGCAGCTTAGAGGGGACAGGGGGTTACGAGCAGTACTTC. Amino acids: CASSLEGTGGYEQYF.

The chain joins TRBV13 to TRBJ1-1, with 12 bases aligning to TRBD1. Per germline, CDR1 PRHDT and CDR2 FYEKMQ (reference sequence). CDR3 length: 15 residues. The trim removed 6 bases at V and 10 bases at J, leaving 12 bases unmatched. The CDR3 region has the DNA TGTGCCAGCAGGGGTCCGGGACAGGGGGCGCGGACAGCTTTCTTT. Translation: CASRGPGQGARTAFF.